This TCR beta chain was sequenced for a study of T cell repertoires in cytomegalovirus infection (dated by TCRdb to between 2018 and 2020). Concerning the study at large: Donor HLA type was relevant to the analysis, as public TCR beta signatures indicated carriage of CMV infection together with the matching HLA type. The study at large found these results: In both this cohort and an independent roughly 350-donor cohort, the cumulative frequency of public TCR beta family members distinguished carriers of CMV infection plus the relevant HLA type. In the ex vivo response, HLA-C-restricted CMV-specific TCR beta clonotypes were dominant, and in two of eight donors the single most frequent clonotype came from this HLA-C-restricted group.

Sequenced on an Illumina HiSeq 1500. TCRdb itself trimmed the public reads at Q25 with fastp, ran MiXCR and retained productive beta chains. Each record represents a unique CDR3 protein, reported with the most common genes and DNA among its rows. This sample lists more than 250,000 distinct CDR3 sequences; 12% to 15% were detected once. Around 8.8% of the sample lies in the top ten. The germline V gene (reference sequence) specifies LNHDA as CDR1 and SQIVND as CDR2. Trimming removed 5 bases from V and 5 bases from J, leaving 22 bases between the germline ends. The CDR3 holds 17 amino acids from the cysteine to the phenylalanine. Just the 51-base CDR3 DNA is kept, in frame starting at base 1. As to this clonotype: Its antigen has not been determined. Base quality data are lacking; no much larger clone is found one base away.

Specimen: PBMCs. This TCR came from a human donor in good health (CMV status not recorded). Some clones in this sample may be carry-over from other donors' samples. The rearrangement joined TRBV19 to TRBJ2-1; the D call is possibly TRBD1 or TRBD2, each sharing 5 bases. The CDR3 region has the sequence CASSAHPRIRGDNEQFF. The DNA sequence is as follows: TGTGCCAGTAGTGCCCATCCTCGGATAAGAGGGGACAATGAGCAGTTCTTC.